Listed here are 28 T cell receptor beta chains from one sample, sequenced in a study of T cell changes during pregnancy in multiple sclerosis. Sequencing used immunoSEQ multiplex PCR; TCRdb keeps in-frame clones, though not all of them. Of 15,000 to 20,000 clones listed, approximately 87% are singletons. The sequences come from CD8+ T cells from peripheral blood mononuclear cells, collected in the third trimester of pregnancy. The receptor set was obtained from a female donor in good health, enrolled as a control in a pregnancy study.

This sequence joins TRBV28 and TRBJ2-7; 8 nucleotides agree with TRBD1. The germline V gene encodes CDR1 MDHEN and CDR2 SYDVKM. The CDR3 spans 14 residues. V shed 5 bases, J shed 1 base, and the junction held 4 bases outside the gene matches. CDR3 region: CASSITGGSYEQYF. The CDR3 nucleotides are TGTGCCAGCAGTATAACAGGGGGGTCCTACGAGCAGTACTTC.

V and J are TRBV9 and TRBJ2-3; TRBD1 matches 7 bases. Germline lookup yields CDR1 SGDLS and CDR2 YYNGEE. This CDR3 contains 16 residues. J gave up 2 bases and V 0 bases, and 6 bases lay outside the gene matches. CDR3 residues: CASSVAPGQSTDTQYF. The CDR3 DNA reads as TGTGCCAGCAGCGTAGCACCGGGACAGTCCACAGATACGCAGTATTTT.

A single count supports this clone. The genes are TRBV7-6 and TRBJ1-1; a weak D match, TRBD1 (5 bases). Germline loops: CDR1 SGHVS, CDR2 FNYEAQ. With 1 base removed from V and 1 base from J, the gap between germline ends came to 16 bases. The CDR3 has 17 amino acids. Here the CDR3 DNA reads TGTGCCAGCAGCTTAGGATTGGGGGGAATCGGGAACACTGAAGCTTTCTTT. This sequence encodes CASSLGLGGIGNTEAFF. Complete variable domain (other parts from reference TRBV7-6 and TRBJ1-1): GAGVSQSPRYKVTKRGQDVALRCDPISGHVSLYWYRQALGQGPEFLTYFNYEAQQDKSGLPNDRFSAERPEGSISTLTIQRTEQRDSAMYRCASSLGLGGIGNTEAFFGQGTRLTVV.

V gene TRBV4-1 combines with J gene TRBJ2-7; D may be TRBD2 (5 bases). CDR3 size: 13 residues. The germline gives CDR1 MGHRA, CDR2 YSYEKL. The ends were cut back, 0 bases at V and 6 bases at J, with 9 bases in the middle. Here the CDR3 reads CASSQDRGFEQYF. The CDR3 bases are TGCGCCAGCAGCCAAGATCGAGGGTTCGAGCAGTACTTC.

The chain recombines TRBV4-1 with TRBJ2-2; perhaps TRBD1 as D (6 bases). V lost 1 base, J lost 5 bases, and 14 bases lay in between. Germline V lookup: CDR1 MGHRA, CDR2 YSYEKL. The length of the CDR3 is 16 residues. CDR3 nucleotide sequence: TGCGCCAGCAGCCAAGTAGCCGGGACAAGTACCGGGGAGCTGTTTTTT. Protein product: CASSQVAGTSTGELFF.

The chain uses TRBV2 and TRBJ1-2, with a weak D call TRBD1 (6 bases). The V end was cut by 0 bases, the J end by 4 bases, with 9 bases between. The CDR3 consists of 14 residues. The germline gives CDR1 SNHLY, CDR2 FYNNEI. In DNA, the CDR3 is TGTGCCAGCAGTGAAGCGGACAGCACCTATGGCTACACCTTC. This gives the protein CASSEADSTYGYTF.

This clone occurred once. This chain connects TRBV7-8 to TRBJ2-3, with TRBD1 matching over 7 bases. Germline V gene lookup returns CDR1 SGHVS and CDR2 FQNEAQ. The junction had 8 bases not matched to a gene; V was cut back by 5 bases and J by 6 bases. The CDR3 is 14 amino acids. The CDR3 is CASSLGQVSDTQYF. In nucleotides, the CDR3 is TGTGCCAGCAGCCTTGGACAGGTTTCTGATACGCAGTATTTT.

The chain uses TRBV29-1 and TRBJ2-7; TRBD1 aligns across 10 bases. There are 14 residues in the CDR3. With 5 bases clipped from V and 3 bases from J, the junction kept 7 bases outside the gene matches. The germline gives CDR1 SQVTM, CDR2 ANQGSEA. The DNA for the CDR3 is TGCAGCGTTCGCCTTCGGGACAGGGGCTACGAGCAGTACTTC. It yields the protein CSVRLRDRGYEQYF.

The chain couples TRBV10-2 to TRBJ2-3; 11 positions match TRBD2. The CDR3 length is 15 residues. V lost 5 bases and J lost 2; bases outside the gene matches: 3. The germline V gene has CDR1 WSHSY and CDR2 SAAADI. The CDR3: CASSRLAGSTDTQYF. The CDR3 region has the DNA TGCGCCAGCAGTAGACTAGCGGGATCCACAGATACGCAGTATTTT.

The CDR3, as DNA: TGCAGCGTGATGGGACAGGGAACCCAAGAGACCCAGTACTTC. Translating it yields CSVMGQGTQETQYF. The chain uses TRBV29-1 and TRBJ2-5, with 9 bases aligning to TRBD1. CDR3 length equals 14 residues. The germline CDR1 and CDR2 sequences are SQVTM and ANQGSEA. V lost 6 bases and J lost 1; bases outside the gene matches: 6.

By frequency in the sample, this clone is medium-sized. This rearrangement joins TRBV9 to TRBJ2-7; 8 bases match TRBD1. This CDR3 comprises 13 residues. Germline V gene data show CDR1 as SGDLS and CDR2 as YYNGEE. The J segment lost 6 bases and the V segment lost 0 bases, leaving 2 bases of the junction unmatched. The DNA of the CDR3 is TGTGCCAGCAGCGTAGCACAGGGGGGCGAGCAGTACTTC. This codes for CASSVAQGGEQYF.

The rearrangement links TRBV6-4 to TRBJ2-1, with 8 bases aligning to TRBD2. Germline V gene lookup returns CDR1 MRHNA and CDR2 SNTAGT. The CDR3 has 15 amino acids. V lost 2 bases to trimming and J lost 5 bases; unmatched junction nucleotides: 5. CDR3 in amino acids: CASSDASGGHNEQFF. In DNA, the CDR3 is TGTGCCAGCAGTGACGCCAGCGGGGGCCACAATGAGCAGTTCTTC.

The CDR3: CASSQGQGLTDTQYF. As DNA, the CDR3 is TGCGCCAGCAGCCAAGGACAGGGTTTGACAGATACGCAGTATTTT. The genes are TRBV4-3 and TRBJ2-3; 7 positions match TRBD1. The CDR3 is 15 amino acids. With V trimmed by 1 base and J by 3 bases, 4 bases remained unmatched. From germline, CDR1 is LGHNA and CDR2 YSLEER.

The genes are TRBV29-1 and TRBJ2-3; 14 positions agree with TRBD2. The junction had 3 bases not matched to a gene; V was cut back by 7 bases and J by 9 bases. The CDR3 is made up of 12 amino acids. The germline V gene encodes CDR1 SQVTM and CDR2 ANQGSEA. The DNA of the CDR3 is TGCAGCGGGACTAGCGGGAGGAGCACGCAGTATTTT. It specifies CSGTSGRSTQYF.

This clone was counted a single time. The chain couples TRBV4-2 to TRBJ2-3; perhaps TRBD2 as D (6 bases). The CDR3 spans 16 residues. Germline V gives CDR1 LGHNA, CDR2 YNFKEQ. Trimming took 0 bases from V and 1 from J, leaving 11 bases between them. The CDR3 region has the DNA TGTGCCAGCAGCCAAGATACGGGACTGGGCACAGATACGCAGTATTTT. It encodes CASSQDTGLGTDTQYF.

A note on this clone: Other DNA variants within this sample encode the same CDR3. The CDR3 loop is CASSGGASTDTQYF. The CDR3 bases are TGTGCCAGCAGCGGGGGGGCAAGCACAGATACGCAGTATTTT. The J gene is TRBJ2-3, the V gene TRBV27, with TRBD2 matching 8 bases. With 6 bases clipped from V and 0 bases from J, the junction kept 2 bases outside the gene matches. The CDR3 extends over 14 amino acids. The germline V gene has CDR1 MNHEY and CDR2 SMNVEV (reference sequence).

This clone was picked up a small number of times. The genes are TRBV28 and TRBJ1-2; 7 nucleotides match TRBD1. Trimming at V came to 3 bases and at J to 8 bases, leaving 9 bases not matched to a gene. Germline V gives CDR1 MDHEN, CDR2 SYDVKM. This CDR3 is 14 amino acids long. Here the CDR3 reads CASSLPTGIYGYTF. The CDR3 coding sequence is TGTGCCAGCAGTTTGCCGACAGGGATCTACGGCTACACCTTC.

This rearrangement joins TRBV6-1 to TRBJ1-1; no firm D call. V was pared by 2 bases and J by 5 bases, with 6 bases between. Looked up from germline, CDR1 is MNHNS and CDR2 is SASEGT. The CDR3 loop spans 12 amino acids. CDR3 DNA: TGTGCCAGCAGTGAACCGGGTACTGAAGCTTTCTTT. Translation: CASSEPGTEAFF.

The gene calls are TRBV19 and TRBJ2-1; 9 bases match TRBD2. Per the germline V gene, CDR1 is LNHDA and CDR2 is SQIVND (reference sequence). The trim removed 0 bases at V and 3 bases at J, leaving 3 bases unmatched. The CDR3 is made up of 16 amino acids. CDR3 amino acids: CASSIDRAGGYNEQFF. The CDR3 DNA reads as TGTGCCAGTAGTATAGATCGAGCGGGGGGCTACAATGAGCAGTTCTTC.

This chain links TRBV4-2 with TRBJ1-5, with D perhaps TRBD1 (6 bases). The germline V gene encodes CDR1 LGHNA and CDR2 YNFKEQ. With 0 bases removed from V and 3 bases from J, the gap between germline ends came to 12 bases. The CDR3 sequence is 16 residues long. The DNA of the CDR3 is TGTGCCAGCAGCCAAGAATCGGGGGGCCACAATCAGCCCCAGCATTTT. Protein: CASSQESGGHNQPQHF.

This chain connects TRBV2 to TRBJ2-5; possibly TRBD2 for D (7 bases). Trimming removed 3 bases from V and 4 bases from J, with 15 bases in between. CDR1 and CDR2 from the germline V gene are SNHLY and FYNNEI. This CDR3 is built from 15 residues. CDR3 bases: TGTGCCAGCAGTGAGGGGGCGGGGGCGTTAGAGACCCAGTACTTC. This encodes CASSEGAGALETQYF.

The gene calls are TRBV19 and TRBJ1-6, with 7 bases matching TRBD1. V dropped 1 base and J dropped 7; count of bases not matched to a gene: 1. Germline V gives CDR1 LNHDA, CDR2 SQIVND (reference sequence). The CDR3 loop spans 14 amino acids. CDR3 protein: CASSIARGNSPLHF. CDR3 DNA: TGTGCCAGTAGTATAGCCAGGGGGAATTCACCCCTCCACTTT.

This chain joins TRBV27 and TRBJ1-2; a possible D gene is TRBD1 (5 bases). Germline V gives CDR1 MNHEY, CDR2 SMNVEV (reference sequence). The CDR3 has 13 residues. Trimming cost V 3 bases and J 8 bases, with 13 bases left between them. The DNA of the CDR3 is TGTGCCAGCAGTTTCGGGCAGGGAGGAGGCTACACCTTC. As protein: CASSFGQGGGYTF.

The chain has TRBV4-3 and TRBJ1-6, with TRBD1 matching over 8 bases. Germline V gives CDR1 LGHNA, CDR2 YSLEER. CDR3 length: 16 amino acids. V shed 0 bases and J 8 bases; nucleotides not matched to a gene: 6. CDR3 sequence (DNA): TGCGCCAGCAGCCAAGAAGTAACAGGGGGTTATTCACCCCTCCACTTT. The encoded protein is CASSQEVTGGYSPLHF.

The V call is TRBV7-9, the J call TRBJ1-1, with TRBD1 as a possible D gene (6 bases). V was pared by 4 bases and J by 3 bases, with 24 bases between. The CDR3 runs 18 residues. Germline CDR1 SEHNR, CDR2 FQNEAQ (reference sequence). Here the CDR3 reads CASSSGRAGATWDTEAFF. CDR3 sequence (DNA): TGTGCCAGCAGCTCCGGTCGGGCAGGGGCCACTTGGGACACTGAAGCTTTCTTT.

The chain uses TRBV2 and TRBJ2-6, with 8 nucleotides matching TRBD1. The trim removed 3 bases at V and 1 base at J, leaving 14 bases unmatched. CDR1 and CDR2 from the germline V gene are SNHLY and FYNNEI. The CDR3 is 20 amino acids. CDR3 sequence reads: CASSDSGQGAVGSGANVLTF. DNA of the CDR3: TGTGCCAGCAGTGATTCCGGGCAGGGGGCCGTAGGGTCTGGGGCCAACGTCCTGACTTTC.

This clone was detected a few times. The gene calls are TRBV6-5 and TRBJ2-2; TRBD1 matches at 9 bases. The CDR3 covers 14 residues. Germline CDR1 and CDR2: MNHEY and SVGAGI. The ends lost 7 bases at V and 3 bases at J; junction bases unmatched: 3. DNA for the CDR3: TGTGCCAGCACCCGGGACAGGGACACCGGGGAGCTGTTTTTT. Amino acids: CASTRDRDTGELFF.

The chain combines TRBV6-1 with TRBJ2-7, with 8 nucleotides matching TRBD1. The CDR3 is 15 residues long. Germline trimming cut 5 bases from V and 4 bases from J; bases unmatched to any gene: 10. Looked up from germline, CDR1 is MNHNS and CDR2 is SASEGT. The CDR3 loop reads CASSLTGQGQYEQYF. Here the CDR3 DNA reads TGTGCCAGCAGTTTGACAGGACAGGGCCAATACGAGCAGTACTTC.